The T cell receptor (beta chain) under discussion was sequenced for a study of regulatory T cells in long-lasting Graves disease. General study results and limits: Public clonotype sharing was higher in persistent than newly diagnosed patients. Lower TCR diversity characterized persistent Graves' patients relative to newly diagnosed patients.

As to this clonotype: Its cognate antigen is unknown.

Researchers made TCR beta libraries by using iRepertoire HTBI primers and running Arm-PCR on CDR3 regions. TCRdb processed the multiplex PCR reads anew with MiXCR; each CDR3 protein has one entry. The sample has some 340,000 distinct CDR3 sequences; roughly 25% are singletons. J gave up 5 bases and V 3 bases, and 11 bases lay outside the gene matches. The CDR3 contains 16 residues. Germline loops: CDR1 SGDLS, CDR2 YYNGEE. Time point specified: persistent/refractory GD, antithyroid drugs over 5 years with positive TRAb. RNA isolated from PBMCs was used to make the TCR library. The sequence was obtained from a woman in her 40s with Graves disease. The specimen comprised peripheral blood mononuclear cells (PBMCs), sampled when the disease was refractory, from a patient treated with antithyroid drugs. V gene TRBV9 combines with J gene TRBJ2-1, with 7 bases that match TRBD1. In nucleotides, the CDR3 is TGTGCCAGCAGCGCCGCACCTAGTGGGACAGACAATGAGCAGTTCTTC. Its protein is CASSAAPSGTDNEQFF.